This entry lists 12 T cell receptor beta chains sequenced from one sample in a study of T cell responses to AZD1222 COVID-19 vaccine. Profiled with immunoSEQ multiplex PCR; TCRdb holds only in-frame clones, not every one. The table has roughly 130,000 clones, 87% seen once; the top ten hold 1.5%. The sequences come from peripheral blood, collected on day 0 of AZD1222 vaccination. The receptors were sampled from an adult in good health.

CDR3 DNA sequence: TGTGCCAGCAGGGAGAGGGCCAGGGAAGGTGAAGCTTTCTTT. It specifies CASRERAREGEAFF. The chain employs TRBV27 and TRBJ1-1; tentatively, D is TRBD1 (5 bases). V lost 6 bases to trimming and J lost 7 bases, with 18 bases between them. The CDR3 is 14 residues long. CDR1 MNHEY and CDR2 SMNVEV come from the germline V gene (reference sequence).

In this sample, this clone turned up once. The rearrangement uses TRBV19 and TRBJ1-2; tentative D call: TRBD1 (5 bases). CDR3 size: 14 residues. V was shortened by 6 bases and J by 8 bases, with 19 bases between the two germline ends. The germline V gene has CDR1 LNHDA and CDR2 SQIVND (reference sequence). DNA for the CDR3: TGTGCCAGTAGCCTAACGACAGCCCGAGGGGGCTACACCTTC. It is translated as CASSLTTARGGYTF.

This clone has just a few counts. V gene TRBV5-1 combines with J gene TRBJ2-3; D unresolved. Germline CDR1 SGHRS, CDR2 YFSETQ. V was clipped by 4 bases and J by 0 bases, with 18 bases between them. The CDR3 totals 17 residues. DNA of the CDR3: TGCGCCAGCAGCGCCCCTTCGGGCAGGCCTAGCACAGATACGCAGTATTTT. Its translation: CASSAPSGRPSTDTQYF.

With regard to this clone: At one end the junction does not follow the germline gene, possibly because of a read error. V gene TRBV3-1 (or the pseudogene TRBV3-2) combines with J gene TRBJ2-1, with 12 bases fitting TRBD2. CDR3 length equals 15 residues. Germline CDR1 and CDR2: LGHDT and YNNKEL (reference sequence). Written as DNA, the CDR3 is TGTGCCAGCAACCAACTAGCGGGGGGCGGAGGTGAGCAGTTCTTC. Its translation: CASNQLAGGGGEQFF.

The chain couples TRBV19 to TRBJ2-4; perhaps TRBD1 as D (5 bases). The V gene lost 4 bases and the J gene lost 6 bases, with 13 bases spanning the gap. The CDR3 has 14 amino acids. The germline CDR1 and CDR2 sequences are LNHDA and SQIVND (reference sequence). CDR3 nucleotides: TGTGCCAGTAGTAAAGGGGATTTAGGAAACATTCAGTACTTC. This translates into CASSKGDLGNIQYF.

This clone has a single count. The chain is built from TRBV12-3 or TRBV12-4 and TRBJ1-1; weak D call: TRBD1 (6 bases). CDR3 length: 12 amino acids. Trimming left V 8 bases short and J 5 bases short, with 12 bases between. The CDR3 region is CASEEGGTEAFF. The CDR3 DNA is TGTGCCAGCGAGGAAGGGGGGACTGAAGCTTTCTTT.

V usage is TRBV29-1 and J usage is TRBJ2-5; 9 bases line up with TRBD1. Germline V gene data show CDR1 as SQVTM and CDR2 as ANQGSEA. Trimming at V came to 4 bases and at J to 2 bases, leaving 11 bases not matched to a gene. This CDR3 contains 16 residues. The chain's CDR3 is CSVALTGTGRQETQYF. CDR3 sequence (DNA): TGCAGCGTTGCCCTGACAGGGACAGGGAGGCAAGAGACCCAGTACTTC.

The chain links TRBV5-4 to TRBJ1-1, with a possible D match to TRBD1 (6 bases). Trimming removed 0 bases at V and 1 base at J, with 13 bases between. This CDR3 comprises 16 residues. Germline CDR1 is SGHNT and CDR2 is YYREEE (reference sequence). CDR3 sequence: CASSLGPGQQNTEAFF. The CDR3 bases are TGTGCCAGCAGCTTGGGGCCTGGACAGCAGAACACTGAAGCTTTCTTT.

The genes are TRBV27 and TRBJ2-5; 9 bases line up with TRBD1. Unmatched junction bases numbered 2, after V lost 6 bases and J lost 3 bases. The germline V gene encodes CDR1 MNHEY and CDR2 SMNVEV (reference sequence). The CDR3 covers 13 residues. CDR3 sequence (DNA): TGTGCCAGCAGGACAGGGGGGGAAGAGACCCAGTACTTC. This codes for CASRTGGEETQYF.

The rearrangement joins TRBV24-1 to TRBJ1-2; 7 bases are shared with TRBD1. The CDR3 runs 14 residues. The junction had 7 bases not matched to a gene; V was cut back by 2 bases and J by 8 bases. In germline, CDR1 is KGHDR, CDR2 SFDVKD. CDR3 sequence reads: CATSDSRTGSGYTF. The DNA for the CDR3 is TGTGCCACCAGTGATTCCAGGACAGGTAGCGGCTACACCTTC.

The J gene is TRBJ1-6, the V gene TRBV7-6; 7 bases fit TRBD1. CDR3 length: 15 amino acids. Per the germline V gene, CDR1 is SGHVS and CDR2 is FNYEAQ. J gave up 7 bases and V 2 bases, and 5 bases lay outside the gene matches. CDR3: CASSLKAGGNSPLHF. As DNA, the CDR3 is TGTGCCAGCAGCTTAAAGGCAGGGGGGAATTCACCCCTCCACTTT.

The V and J genes are TRBV9 and TRBJ2-2; 8 nucleotides line up with TRBD1. The CDR3 contains 16 residues. Per germline, CDR1 SGDLS and CDR2 YYNGEE. V lost 0 bases and J lost 6; bases outside the gene matches: 7. The DNA for the CDR3 is TGTGCCAGCAGCGTAGAGTCAGGGGGCTTCGCCGGGGAGCTGTTTTTT. This sequence encodes CASSVESGGFAGELFF.